The present entry profiles one T cell receptor beta chain with its context. This specimen comes from a study of blood T cell repertoires in COVID-19. Study-wide context: Some COVID-19 samples were acute and others convalescent; all came from the United States, Italy and Spain.

Deletions cut 0 bases from V and 2 bases from J, with 18 bases between. CDR3 length: 18 amino acids. CDR1 is ENHRY, CDR2 SYGVKD, per germline. TCRdb keeps only in-frame clones here, not all; method: immunoSEQ multiplex PCR. The sample consists of a few hundred thousand clones, approximately 88% of them appearing once. The chain employs TRBV10-3 and TRBJ2-3; weak D call: TRBD2 (5 bases). Sequenced sample: peripheral blood. The clonotype was recovered from a woman between 45 and 65 years old with COVID-19, enrolled during active disease. CDR3 sequence (DNA): TGTGCCATCAGTGAGTCGGGAAAGTCCGGGGTGATCACAGATACGCAGTATTTT. As protein: CAISESGKSGVITDTQYF.